The 24 T cell receptor beta chains given below trace back to one sample, sequenced in a study of T cell responses to AZD1222 COVID-19 vaccine. The protocol was immunoSEQ multiplex PCR, while the TCRdb copy is restricted to in-frame clones and leaves out a portion. The sample contains 70,000 to 100,000 clones, around 85% of which appear only once. The sequencing here drew on peripheral blood, taken 28 days after the second AZD1222 dose. Receptor source: an adult who received the AZD1222 COVID-19 vaccine.

The chain joins TRBV7-8 to TRBJ2-1; tentative D call: TRBD2 (7 bases). The V gene lost 6 bases and the J gene lost 6 bases, with 21 bases spanning the gap. This CDR3 is built from 16 residues. Per germline, CDR1 SGHVS and CDR2 FQNEAQ. The CDR3 bases are TGTGCCAGCAGGGCCTCCGGGGGAGGGGGTTCCAATGAGCAGTTCTTC. Its protein is CASRASGGGGSNEQFF.

J is TRBJ2-1 and V is TRBV27; 9 bases map to TRBD2. The germline gives CDR1 MNHEY, CDR2 SMNVEV (reference sequence). The CDR3 covers 16 residues. With V trimmed by 6 bases and J by 3 bases, 9 bases remained unmatched. The CDR3 DNA is TGTGCCAGCAGCCCCGCGGCTAGCGGGGTCTACAATGAGCAGTTCTTC. Translation gives CASSPAASGVYNEQFF.

The chain uses TRBV6-2 or TRBV6-3 and TRBJ2-3; TRBD1 agrees at 8 bases. This CDR3 has 14 amino acids. Germline CDR1 MNHEY, CDR2 SVGEGT. J was trimmed by 4 bases and V by 6 bases; bases with no gene match: 6. CDR3 DNA: TGTGCCAGCAGCTCCGGACAGGGAGCAGATACGCAGTATTTT. Its translation is CASSSGQGADTQYF.

This sequence joins TRBV30 and TRBJ1-5, with D possibly matching TRBD1 (6 bases). Per the germline V gene, CDR1 is GTSNPN and CDR2 is SVGIG (reference sequence). Trimming shortened V by 1 base and J by 2 bases, and 12 bases separated the two germline ends. The CDR3 spans 15 residues. The CDR3 nucleotides read TGTGCCTGGAGTGGGTCAAGACAGGGCAATCAGCCCCAGCATTTT. Translation: CAWSGSRQGNQPQHF.

This clone was seen only a few times. The chain links TRBV6-2 or TRBV6-3 to TRBJ2-7; D gene uncertain. Deletions cut 6 bases from V and 3 bases from J, with 6 bases between. This CDR3 comprises 11 residues. Germline assignment: CDR1 MNHEY and CDR2 SVGEGT. CDR3 region: CASSLGYEQYF. The DNA for the CDR3 is TGTGCCAGCAGCCTAGGCTACGAGCAGTACTTC.

This chain uses TRBV10-1 with TRBJ2-1, with TRBD2 as a possible D gene (6 bases). This CDR3 region has 15 residues. V shed 3 bases and J shed 9 bases, with 18 bases lying between them. The germline V gene encodes CDR1 WNHNN and CDR2 SYGVQD (reference sequence). The CDR3 is CASSDGDGGASEQFF. The CDR3 DNA follows: TGCGCCAGCAGTGACGGCGATGGCGGGGCTAGTGAGCAGTTCTTC.

This chain uses TRBV5-4 with TRBJ2-6; 9 nucleotides line up with TRBD1. The V and J ends lost 0 bases and 0 bases, in that order; junction bases with no gene match: 4. Germline lookup yields CDR1 SGHNT and CDR2 YYREEE (reference sequence). The length of the CDR3 is 18 residues. CDR3 in DNA: TGTGCCAGCAGCTTGGGGGACAGGGAGAGCTCTGGGGCCAACGTCCTGACTTTC. Translating gives CASSLGDRESSGANVLTF.

The chain combines TRBV28 with TRBJ1-1; D perhaps matches TRBD1 (5 bases). This CDR3 is built from 15 residues. V was cut by 8 bases and J by 5 bases, with 21 bases left in between. Germline CDR1 is MDHEN and CDR2 is SYDVKM. The CDR3 sequence: CASGVGQGGGTEAFF. The CDR3 nucleotides are TGTGCCAGCGGGGTCGGGCAGGGAGGAGGAACTGAAGCTTTCTTT.

The chain links TRBV2 to TRBJ2-3; D is perhaps TRBD2 (5 bases). The ends were cut back, 7 bases at V and 5 bases at J, with 10 bases in the middle. This CDR3 has 12 residues. Germline values: CDR1 SNHLY, CDR2 FYNNEI. The CDR3 region has the DNA TGTGCCAGCACACTAGTAGTAGATACGCAGTATTTT. It is translated as CASTLVVDTQYF.

This clone occurred a few times. The chain has TRBV9 and TRBJ2-2; D unresolved. V was trimmed by 3 bases and J by 1 base, leaving 4 bases between them. The CDR3 has 13 amino acids. Germline CDR1 SGDLS, CDR2 YYNGEE. This CDR3 is CASSGQNTGELFF. The CDR3 nucleotides are TGTGCCAGCAGCGGACAGAACACCGGGGAGCTGTTTTTT.

This clone appeared a few times. The V call is TRBV19, the J call TRBJ1-6, with D possibly matching TRBD1 (6 bases). The germline V gene has CDR1 LNHDA and CDR2 SQIVND (reference sequence). The CDR3 totals 16 residues. Trimming removed 5 bases from V and 6 bases from J, with 17 bases in between. Written as DNA, the CDR3 is TGTGCCAGTAGTTCTCGCCACAGGGACCCTAATTCACCCCTCCACTTT. Translated: CASSSRHRDPNSPLHF.

The J gene is TRBJ1-6, the V gene TRBV19; TRBD1 matches 7 bases. Germline assignment: CDR1 LNHDA and CDR2 SQIVND (reference sequence). The CDR3 is 16 amino acids. The trim removed 5 bases at V and 1 base at J, leaving 5 bases unmatched. The CDR3: CASSSRGNSYNSPLHF. The DNA of the CDR3 is TGTGCCAGTAGTTCCAGGGGGAATTCCTATAATTCACCCCTCCACTTT.

In its sample, this clone was seen a few times. The rearrangement joins TRBV6-1 to TRBJ1-6; TRBD1 aligns across 11 bases. The V gene's germline CDR1 is MNHNS and CDR2 SASEGT. The CDR3 runs 16 residues. The trim removed 4 bases at V and 9 bases at J, leaving 8 bases unmatched. The CDR3 sequence is CASSAKWDRGTSPLHF. The CDR3, as DNA: TGTGCCAGCAGTGCGAAATGGGACAGGGGGACTTCACCCCTCCACTTT.

Only one count was recorded for this clone. This chain joins TRBV28 and TRBJ1-2, with 8 positions matching TRBD1. There are 16 residues in the CDR3. Trimming removed 6 bases from V and 5 bases from J; junction bases left unmatched: 14. The germline CDR1 and CDR2 sequences are MDHEN and SYDVKM. The CDR3 DNA is TGTGCCAGCAGCCAAACTCCCGGGACAGGTCTGTATGGCTACACCTTC. Protein: CASSQTPGTGLYGYTF.

This chain joins TRBV20-1 and TRBJ2-3; D not certain. Trimming removed 3 bases at V and 2 bases at J, with 12 bases between. This CDR3 region has 14 residues. The germline V gene encodes CDR1 DFQATT and CDR2 SNEGSKA (reference sequence). The CDR3 DNA reads as TGCAGTGCTAGTATGGAAAGCCTCACAGATACGCAGTATTTT. Its protein is CSASMESLTDTQYF.

This rearrangement joins TRBV24-1 to TRBJ1-4; 8 bases agree with TRBD1. The V and J ends lost 3 bases and 7 bases, in that order; junction bases with no gene match: 6. CDR3 length: 15 residues. CDR1 is KGHDR and CDR2 is SFDVKD in the germline V gene. CDR3 region: CATSDSQGAGEKLFF. DNA for the CDR3: TGTGCCACCAGTGATAGCCAGGGGGCCGGTGAAAAACTGTTTTTT.

This clone has just a few counts. This chain uses TRBV12-3 or TRBV12-4 with TRBJ1-4; TRBD1 matches 7 bases. The CDR3 is made up of 13 amino acids. The trim removed 3 bases at V and 7 bases at J, leaving 2 bases unmatched. For the CDR3, the DNA is TGTGCCAGCAGTTTCACAGGGGCTGAAAAACTGTTTTTT. It specifies CASSFTGAEKLFF.

This clone was counted once. The chain recombines TRBV12-3 or TRBV12-4 with TRBJ2-7, with unresolved D. The CDR3 is 12 residues long. V lost 3 bases and J 3 bases, leaving 6 bases between the germline ends. The CDR3 is CASSFASYEQYF. CDR3 nucleotides: TGTGCCAGCAGTTTTGCCAGCTACGAGCAGTACTTC.

The gene calls are TRBV6-1 and TRBJ2-7; 8 bases map to TRBD1. Per germline, CDR1 MNHNS and CDR2 SASEGT. The length of the CDR3 is 13 residues. After removal of 9 bases from V and 3 bases from J, the junction contained 7 bases not matched to a gene. The CDR3 coding sequence is TGTGCCAGAAGGAAGGACAGGGTCTACGAGCAGTACTTC. As protein: CARRKDRVYEQYF.

The chain joins TRBV27 to TRBJ1-2; the D is unclear. Germline V lookup: CDR1 MNHEY, CDR2 SMNVEV (reference sequence). V gave up 3 bases and J gave up 6 bases, with 11 bases separating them. This CDR3 is 13 amino acids long. The CDR3 sequence is CASSFSGGHGYTF. For the CDR3, the DNA is TGTGCCAGCAGTTTTAGCGGTGGCCATGGCTACACCTTC.

This chain uses TRBV3-1 (or the pseudogene TRBV3-2) with TRBJ1-2, with unresolved D. Germline lookup yields CDR1 LGHDT and CDR2 YNNKEL (reference sequence). The CDR3 has 15 amino acids. Trimming took 4 bases from V and 7 from J, leaving 19 bases between them. The CDR3 is CASSLEGGGGIGYTF. CDR3 DNA sequence: TGTGCCAGCAGCCTTGAGGGTGGCGGCGGTATTGGCTACACCTTC.

The chain employs TRBV4-3 and TRBJ1-3; TRBD1 aligns across 8 bases. Germline V CDR1 and CDR2: LGHNA, YSLEER. This CDR3 spans 15 amino acids. V lost 2 bases, J lost 4 bases, and 4 bases stayed unmatched. CDR3 amino acids: CASSQSTGVGNTIYF. CDR3 sequence (DNA): TGCGCCAGCAGCCAATCGACAGGGGTCGGAAACACCATATATTTT.

The chain links TRBV28 to TRBJ1-5, with TRBD1 as a possible D gene (5 bases). Looked up from germline, CDR1 is MDHEN and CDR2 is SYDVKM. V lost 6 bases and J 0 bases, leaving 15 bases between the germline ends. This CDR3 spans 16 amino acids. The CDR3 is CASRESRDYSNQPQHF. The CDR3 DNA is TGTGCCAGCAGAGAGTCCCGGGACTATAGCAATCAGCCCCAGCATTTT.

The rearrangement links TRBV2 to TRBJ2-1; 13 bases are a match to TRBD2. The CDR3 extends over 15 amino acids. The germline V gene has CDR1 SNHLY and CDR2 FYNNEI. V lost 4 bases, J lost 4 bases, and 1 base stayed unmatched. The chain's CDR3 is CASSATSGGYNEQFF. CDR3 nucleotides: TGTGCCAGCAGTGCGACTAGCGGGGGGTACAATGAGCAGTTCTTC. The full variable domain, in which reference TRBV2 and TRBJ2-1 provide the parts outside the CDR3, is EPEVTQTPSHQVTQMGQEVILRCVPISNHLYFYWYRQILGQKVEFLVSFYNNEISEKSEIFDDQFSVERPDGSNFTLKIRSTKLEDSAMYFCASSATSGGYNEQFFGPGTRLTVL.